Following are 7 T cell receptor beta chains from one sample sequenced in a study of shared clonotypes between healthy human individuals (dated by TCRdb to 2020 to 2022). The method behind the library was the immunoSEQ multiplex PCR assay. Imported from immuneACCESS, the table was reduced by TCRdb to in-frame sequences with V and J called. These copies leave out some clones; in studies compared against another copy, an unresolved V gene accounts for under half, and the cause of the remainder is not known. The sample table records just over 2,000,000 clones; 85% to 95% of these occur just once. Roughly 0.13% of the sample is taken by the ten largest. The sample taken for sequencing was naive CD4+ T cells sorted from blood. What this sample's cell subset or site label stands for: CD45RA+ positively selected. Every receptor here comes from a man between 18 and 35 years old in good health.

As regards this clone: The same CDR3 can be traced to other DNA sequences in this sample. The CDR3 protein is CASSERQGYNSPLHF. The CDR3 coding sequence is TGTGCCAGCAGTGAACGCCAGGGCTATAATTCACCCCTCCACTTT. The chain carries TRBV2 and TRBJ1-6, with D possibly TRBD1 on 5 matching bases. The CDR3 loop spans 15 amino acids. Germline V gene data show CDR1 as SNHLY and CDR2 as FYNNEI. The V end was cut by 2 bases, the J end by 3 bases, with 8 bases between.

This CDR3 reads CASSQKRPQGDTQYF. The CDR3 bases are TGTGCCAGCAGCCAAAAAAGACCCCAGGGAGATACGCAGTATTTT. V is TRBV7-2 and J is TRBJ2-3; D might be TRBD1 (5 bases). V was pared by 5 bases and J by 5 bases, with 17 bases between. The length of the CDR3 is 15 residues. The V gene's germline CDR1 is SGHTA and CDR2 FQGNSA.

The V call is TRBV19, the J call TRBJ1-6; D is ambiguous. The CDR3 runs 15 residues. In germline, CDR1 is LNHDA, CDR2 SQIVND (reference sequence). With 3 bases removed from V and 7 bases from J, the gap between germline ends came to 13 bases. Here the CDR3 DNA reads TGTGCCAGTAGTATTGGACCTACTCAAAATTCACCCCTCCACTTT. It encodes CASSIGPTQNSPLHF.

The CDR3 DNA is TGTGCCAGCAGCTTAAACGGGGGGAACACCGGGGAGCTGTTTTTT. This encodes CASSLNGGNTGELFF. This rearrangement joins TRBV11-3 to TRBJ2-2, with D possibly matching TRBD2 (6 bases). Germline loops: CDR1 SGHNT, CDR2 YENEEA. Trimming cost V 2 bases and J 1 base, with 8 bases left between them. The CDR3 spans 15 residues.

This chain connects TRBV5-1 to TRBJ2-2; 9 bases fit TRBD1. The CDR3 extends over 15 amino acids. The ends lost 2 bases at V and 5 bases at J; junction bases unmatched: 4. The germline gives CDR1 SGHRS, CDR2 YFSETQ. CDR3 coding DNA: TGCGCCAGCAGCTTCGGGACAGGGTGGACCGGGGAGCTGTTTTTT. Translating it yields CASSFGTGWTGELFF.

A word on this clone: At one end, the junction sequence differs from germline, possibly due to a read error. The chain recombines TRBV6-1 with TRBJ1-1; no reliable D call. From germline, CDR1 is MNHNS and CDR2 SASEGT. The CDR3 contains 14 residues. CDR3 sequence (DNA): TGTGCCAGCAGGACGGGAGGGCGCGAGACTGAAGATTTCTTT. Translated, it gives CASRTGGRETEDFF.

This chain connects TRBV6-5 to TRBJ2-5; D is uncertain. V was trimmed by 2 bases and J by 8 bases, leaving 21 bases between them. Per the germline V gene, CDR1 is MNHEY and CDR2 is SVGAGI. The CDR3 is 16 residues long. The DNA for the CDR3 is TGTGCCAGCAGTTACCCCACTCCAGCGCGGCCGAATACCCAGTACTTC. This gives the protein CASSYPTPARPNTQYF.